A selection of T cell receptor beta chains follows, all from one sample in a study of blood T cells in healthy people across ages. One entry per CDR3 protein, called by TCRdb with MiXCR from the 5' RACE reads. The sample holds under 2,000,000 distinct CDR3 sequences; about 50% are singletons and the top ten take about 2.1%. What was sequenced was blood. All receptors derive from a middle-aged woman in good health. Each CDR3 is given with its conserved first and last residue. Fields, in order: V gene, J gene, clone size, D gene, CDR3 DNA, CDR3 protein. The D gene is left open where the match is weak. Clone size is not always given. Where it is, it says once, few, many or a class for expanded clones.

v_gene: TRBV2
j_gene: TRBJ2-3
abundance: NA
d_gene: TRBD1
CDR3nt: TGTGCCAGCAGGGACCCGACAGGGGCCTTCACAGATACGCAGTATTTT
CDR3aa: CASRDPTGAFTDTQYF

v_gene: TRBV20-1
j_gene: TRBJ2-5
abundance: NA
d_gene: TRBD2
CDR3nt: TGCAGTGCCCCCATAGCGGGGGCATTAGAGACCCAGTACTTC
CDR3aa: CSAPIAGALETQYF

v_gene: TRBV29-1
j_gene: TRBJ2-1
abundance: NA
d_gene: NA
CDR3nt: TGCAGCGTTGGGTCCCATCACCAGTTCTTC
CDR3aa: CSVGSHHQFF

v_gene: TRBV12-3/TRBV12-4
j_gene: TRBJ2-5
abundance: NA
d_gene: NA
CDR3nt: TGTGCCAGCAGATACGGTGAAGAGACCCAGTACTTC
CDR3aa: CASRYGEETQYF

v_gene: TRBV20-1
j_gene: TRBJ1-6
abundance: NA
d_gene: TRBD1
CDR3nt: TGCAGTACGACCAGGGGGAACAATTCACCCCTCCACTTT
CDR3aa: CSTTRGNNSPLHF

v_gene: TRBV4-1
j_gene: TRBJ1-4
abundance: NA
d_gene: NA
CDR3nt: TGCGCCAGCAGCCAAGAGGTCGGAGGTTCTAATGAAAAACTGTTTTTT
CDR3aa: CASSQEVGGSNEKLFF

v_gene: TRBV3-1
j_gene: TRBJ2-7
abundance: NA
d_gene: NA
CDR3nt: TGTGCCAGCAGCCTTGGACGAGGTGGGGGCTACGAGCAGTACTTC
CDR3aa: CASSLGRGGGYEQYF

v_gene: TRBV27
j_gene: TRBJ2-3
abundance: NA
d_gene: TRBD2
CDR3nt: TGTGCCAGCGCCGGACTAGCGGGGGGGTCAGATACGCAGTATTTT
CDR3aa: CASAGLAGGSDTQYF

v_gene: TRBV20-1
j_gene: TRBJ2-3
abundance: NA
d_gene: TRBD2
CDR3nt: TGCAGTTCCCCACTAGCGGGGGCCACAGATACGCAGTATTTT
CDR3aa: CSSPLAGATDTQYF

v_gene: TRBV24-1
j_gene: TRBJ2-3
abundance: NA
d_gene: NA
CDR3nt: TGTGCCACCAGTGACCGGGACACCCTTCGTGATACGCAGTATTTT
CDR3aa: CATSDRDTLRDTQYF

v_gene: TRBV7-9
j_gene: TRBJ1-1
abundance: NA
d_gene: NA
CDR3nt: TGTGCCAGCAGCTCCGGACACCCCACCGAAGCTTTCTTT
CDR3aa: CASSSGHPTEAFF

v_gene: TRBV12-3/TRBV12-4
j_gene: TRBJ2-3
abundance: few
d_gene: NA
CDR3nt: TGTGCCAGCAGTTTAGGACTACTCAGCACAGATACGCAGTATTTT
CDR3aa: CASSLGLLSTDTQYF

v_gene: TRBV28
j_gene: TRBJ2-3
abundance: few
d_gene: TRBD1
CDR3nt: TGTGCCAGCACCAGGACAGGGTGGGCAGATACGCAGTATTTT
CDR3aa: CASTRTGWADTQYF

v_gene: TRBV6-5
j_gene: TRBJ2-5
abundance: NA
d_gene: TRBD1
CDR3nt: TGTGCCAGCAGTAAGACAGGGGCGCACCAAGAGACCCAGTACTTC
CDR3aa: CASSKTGAHQETQYF

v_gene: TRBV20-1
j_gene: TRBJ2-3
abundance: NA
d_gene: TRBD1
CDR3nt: TGCAGTGCTAGTGACAGGGGAAGGACAAATACGCAGTATTTT
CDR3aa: CSASDRGRTNTQYF

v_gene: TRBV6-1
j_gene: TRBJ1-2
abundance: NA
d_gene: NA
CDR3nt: TGTGCCAGCAGTGAATGGGCGACCGGGACAAGGAATGGCTACACCTTC
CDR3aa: CASSEWATGTRNGYTF

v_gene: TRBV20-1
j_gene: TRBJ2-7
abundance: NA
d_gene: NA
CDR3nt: TGCAGTGCTAGAGATTCCAGGAGACCTTCCTACGAGCAGTACTTC
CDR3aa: CSARDSRRPSYEQYF

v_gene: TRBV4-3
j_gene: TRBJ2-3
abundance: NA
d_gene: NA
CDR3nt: TGCGCCAGCAGCCAAGAACAAGGGTTTAGCACAGATACGCAGTATTTT
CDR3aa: CASSQEQGFSTDTQYF

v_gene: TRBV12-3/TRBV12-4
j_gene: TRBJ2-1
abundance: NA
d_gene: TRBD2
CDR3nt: TGTGCCAGCACTGCTTACGGCCTAGCGGGGGGGAGTAATGAGCAGTTCTTC
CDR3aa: CASTAYGLAGGSNEQFF

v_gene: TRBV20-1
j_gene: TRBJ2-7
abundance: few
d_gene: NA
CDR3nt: TGCAGTGCTAGAGATCCGGCTAGTCCCTCCTACGAGCAGTACTTC
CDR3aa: CSARDPASPSYEQYF

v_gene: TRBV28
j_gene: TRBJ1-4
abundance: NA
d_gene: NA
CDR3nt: TGTGCCAGCAGTTTGGTCGCCCGGGGCAGTAATGAAAAACTGTTTTTT
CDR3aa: CASSLVARGSNEKLFF

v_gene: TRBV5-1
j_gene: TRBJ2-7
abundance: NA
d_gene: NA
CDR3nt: TGCGCCAGCAGCGTTACAGGGTACGAGCAGTACTTC
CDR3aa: CASSVTGYEQYF

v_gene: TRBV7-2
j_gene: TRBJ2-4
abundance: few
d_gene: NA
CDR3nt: TGTGCCAGCAGCTTAAGTTTTGACTCAACCAAAAACATTCAGTACTTC
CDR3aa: CASSLSFDSTKNIQYF

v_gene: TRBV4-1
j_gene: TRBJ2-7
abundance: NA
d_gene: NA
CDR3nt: TGCGCCAGCAGCCAAGCTGAAAGGGGGTCCTACGAGCAGTACTTC
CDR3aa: CASSQAERGSYEQYF

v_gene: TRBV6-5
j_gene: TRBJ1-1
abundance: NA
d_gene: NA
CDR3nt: TGTGCCAGCAGTTACTCTCCCGGCACTGAAGCTTTCTTT
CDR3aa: CASSYSPGTEAFF

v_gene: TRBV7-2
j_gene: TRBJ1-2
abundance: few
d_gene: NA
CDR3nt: TGTGCCAGCAGCTTAGCCCCAGGAGACACAGGGACCTATGGCTACACCTTC
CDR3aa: CASSLAPGDTGTYGYTF

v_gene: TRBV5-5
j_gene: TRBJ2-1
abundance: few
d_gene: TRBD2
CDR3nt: TGTGCCAGCAGCCCGATAGCGGGGGGACTCCCTTACAATGAGCAGTTCTTC
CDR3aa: CASSPIAGGLPYNEQFF

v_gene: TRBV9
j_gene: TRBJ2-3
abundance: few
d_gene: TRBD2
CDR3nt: TGTGCCAGCAGCGTTGCTAGCGGGCTTAGCACAGATACGCAGTATTTT
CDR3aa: CASSVASGLSTDTQYF

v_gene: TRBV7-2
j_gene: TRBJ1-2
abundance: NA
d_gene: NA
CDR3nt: TGTGCCAGCACCTCAGAAGGGGGGAAATGGTATGGCTACACCTTC
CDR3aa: CASTSEGGKWYGYTF

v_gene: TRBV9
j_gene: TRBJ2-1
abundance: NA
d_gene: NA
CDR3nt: TGTGCCAGCAGCCCAAGGGGTGGGGGCGGTGGAAATGAGCAGTTCTTC
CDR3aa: CASSPRGGGGGNEQFF

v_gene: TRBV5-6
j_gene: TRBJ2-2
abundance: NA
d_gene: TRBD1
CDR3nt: TGTGCCAGCAGCTATTGGACAGGGGAAGTGTCCGGGGAGCTGTTTTTT
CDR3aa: CASSYWTGEVSGELFF

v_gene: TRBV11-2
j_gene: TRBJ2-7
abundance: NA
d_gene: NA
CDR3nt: TGTGCCAGCAGAATGACCGGGACACCTACCTACAATGAGCAGTACTTC
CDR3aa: CASRMTGTPTYNEQYF

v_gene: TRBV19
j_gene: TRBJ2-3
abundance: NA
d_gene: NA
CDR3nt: TGTGCCAGTAGTACCCCCCCCGGTTACCGCACAGATACGCAGTATTTT
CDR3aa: CASSTPPGYRTDTQYF

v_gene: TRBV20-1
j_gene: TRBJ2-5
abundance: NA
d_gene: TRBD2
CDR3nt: TGCAGTACCAAGCGGGGACAAGAGACCCAGTACTTC
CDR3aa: CSTKRGQETQYF

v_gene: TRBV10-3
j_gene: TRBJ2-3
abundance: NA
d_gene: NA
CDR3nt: TGTGCCATCAGGCAAGGAAATACGCAGTATTTT
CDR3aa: CAIRQGNTQYF

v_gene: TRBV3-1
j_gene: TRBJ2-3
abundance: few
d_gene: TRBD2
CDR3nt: TGTGCCAGCAGCCAAGATTTTAGCGGGGGCACAGATACGCAGTATTTT
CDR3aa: CASSQDFSGGTDTQYF

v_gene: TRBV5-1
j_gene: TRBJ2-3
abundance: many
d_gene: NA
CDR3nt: TGCGCCAGCACAACCCTGGCTAGCACAGATACGCAGTATTTT
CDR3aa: CASTTLASTDTQYF

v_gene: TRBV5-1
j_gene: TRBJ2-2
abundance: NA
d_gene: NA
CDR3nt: TGCGCCAGCAGCCTACTCCCCCGGGACCTAAACACCGGGGAGCTGTTTTTT
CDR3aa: CASSLLPRDLNTGELFF

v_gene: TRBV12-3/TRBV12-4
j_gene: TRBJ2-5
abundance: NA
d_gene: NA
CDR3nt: TGTGCCGGCAGTTTCAATCAAGAGACCCAGTACTTC
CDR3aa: CAGSFNQETQYF

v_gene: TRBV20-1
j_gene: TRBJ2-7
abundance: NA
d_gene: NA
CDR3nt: TGCAGTGCTAGCCGCGACTTTGATGGGGGGGAGCAGTACTTC
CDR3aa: CSASRDFDGGEQYF

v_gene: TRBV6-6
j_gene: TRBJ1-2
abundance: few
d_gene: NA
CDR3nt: TGTGCCAGCAGTTACTCCGTCGCTGGCTACACCTTC
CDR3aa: CASSYSVAGYTF

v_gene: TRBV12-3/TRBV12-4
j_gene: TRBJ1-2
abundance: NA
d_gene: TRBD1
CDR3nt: TGTGCCAGCTCTCAAGGCAGGGGGGCACCTTTTGGCTACACCTTC
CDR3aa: CASSQGRGAPFGYTF

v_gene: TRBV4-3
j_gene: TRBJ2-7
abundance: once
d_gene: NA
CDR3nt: TGCGCCAGCAGCCAAGATCGGGGACAAGTTAATTCCGAGCAGTACTTC
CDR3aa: CASSQDRGQVNSEQYF

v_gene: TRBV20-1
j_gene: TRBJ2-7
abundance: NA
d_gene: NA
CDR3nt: TGCAGTGCTAGAGATCCTGGCGCGGTCCACGAGCAGTACTTC
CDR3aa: CSARDPGAVHEQYF

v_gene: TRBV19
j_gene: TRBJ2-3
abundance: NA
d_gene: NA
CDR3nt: TGTGCCAGTAGATCCCAAGGAAGAGGAGATACGCAGTATTTT
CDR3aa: CASRSQGRGDTQYF

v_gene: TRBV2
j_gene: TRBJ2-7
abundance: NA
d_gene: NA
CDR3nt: TGTGCCATCCCTGGTAGGGGGGACTCCTACGAGCAGTACTTC
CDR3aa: CAIPGRGDSYEQYF

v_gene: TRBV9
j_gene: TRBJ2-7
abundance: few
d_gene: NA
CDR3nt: TGTGCCAGCAGCCCGAACCTTCGGGGTTACGAGCAGTACTTC
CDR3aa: CASSPNLRGYEQYF

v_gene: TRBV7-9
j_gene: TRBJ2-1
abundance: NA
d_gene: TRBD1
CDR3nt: TGTGCCAGCAGCCCAGAGGGACAGGGGTACAATGAGCAGTTCTTC
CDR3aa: CASSPEGQGYNEQFF

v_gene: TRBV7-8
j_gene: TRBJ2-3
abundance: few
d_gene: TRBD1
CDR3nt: TGTGCCAGCAGCCTCCCCTGGACAGGGTACCGCGAGGATACGCAGTATTTT
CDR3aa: CASSLPWTGYREDTQYF

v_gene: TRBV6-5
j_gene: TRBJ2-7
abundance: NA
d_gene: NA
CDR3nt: TGTGCCAGCAGTTACTCGGAAACTGGTACCTACGAGCAGTACTTC
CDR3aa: CASSYSETGTYEQYF